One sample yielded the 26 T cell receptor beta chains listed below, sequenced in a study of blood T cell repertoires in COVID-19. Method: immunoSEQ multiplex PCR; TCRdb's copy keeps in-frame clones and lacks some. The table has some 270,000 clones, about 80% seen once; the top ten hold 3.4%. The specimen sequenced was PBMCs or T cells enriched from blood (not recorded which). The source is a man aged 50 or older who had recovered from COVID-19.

CDR3 sequence reads: CASSLRDRGSGELFF. The CDR3 DNA is TGCGCCAGCAGCCTCCGGGACAGGGGTTCCGGGGAGCTGTTTTTT. This chain uses TRBV4-1 with TRBJ2-2, with TRBD1 identical over 10 bases. CDR1 MGHRA and CDR2 YSYEKL come from the germline V gene. V lost 4 bases to trimming and J lost 6 bases; unmatched junction nucleotides: 5. The CDR3 has 15 amino acids.

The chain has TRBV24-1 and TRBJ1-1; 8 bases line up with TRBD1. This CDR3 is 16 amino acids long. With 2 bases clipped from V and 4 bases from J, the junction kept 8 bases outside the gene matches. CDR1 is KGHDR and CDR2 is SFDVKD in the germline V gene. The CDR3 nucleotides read TGTGCCACCAGTGATTCCCGGACAGGGCAGGTCACTGAAGCTTTCTTT. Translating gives CATSDSRTGQVTEAFF.

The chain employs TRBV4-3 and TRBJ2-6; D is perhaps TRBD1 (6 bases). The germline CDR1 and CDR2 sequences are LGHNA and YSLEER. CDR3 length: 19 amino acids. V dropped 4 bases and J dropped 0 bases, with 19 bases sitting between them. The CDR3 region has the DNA TGCGCCAGCAGCCCAAGCCCCAGGGGCCCCGGCTCTGGGGCCAACGTCCTGACTTTC. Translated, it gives CASSPSPRGPGSGANVLTF.

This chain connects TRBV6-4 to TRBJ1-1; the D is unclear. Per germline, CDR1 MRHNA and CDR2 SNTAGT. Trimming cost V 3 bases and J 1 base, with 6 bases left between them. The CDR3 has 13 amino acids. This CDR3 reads CASSEKRNTEAFF. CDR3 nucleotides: TGTGCCAGCAGTGAAAAGCGGAACACTGAAGCTTTCTTT.

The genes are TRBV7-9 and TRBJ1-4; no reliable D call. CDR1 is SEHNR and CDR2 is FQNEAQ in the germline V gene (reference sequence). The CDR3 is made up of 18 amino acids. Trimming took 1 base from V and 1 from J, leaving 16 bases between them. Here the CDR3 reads CASSLVFEGWGTNEKLFF. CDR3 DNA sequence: TGTGCCAGCAGCTTAGTGTTCGAGGGCTGGGGAACTAATGAAAAACTGTTTTTT.

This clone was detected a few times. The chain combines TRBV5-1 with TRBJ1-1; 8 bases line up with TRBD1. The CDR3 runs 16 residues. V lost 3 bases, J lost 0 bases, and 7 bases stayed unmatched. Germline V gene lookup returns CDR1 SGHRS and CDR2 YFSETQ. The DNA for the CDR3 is TGCGCCAGCAGCTCCTGGACAGGGCACATGAACACTGAAGCTTTCTTT. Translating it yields CASSSWTGHMNTEAFF.

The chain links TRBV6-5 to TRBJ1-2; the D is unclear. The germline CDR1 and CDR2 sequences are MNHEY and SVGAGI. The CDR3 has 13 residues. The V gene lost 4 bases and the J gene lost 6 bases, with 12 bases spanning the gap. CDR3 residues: CASSSREGDGYTF. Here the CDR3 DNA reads TGTGCCAGCAGTTCGAGAGAGGGAGATGGCTACACCTTC.

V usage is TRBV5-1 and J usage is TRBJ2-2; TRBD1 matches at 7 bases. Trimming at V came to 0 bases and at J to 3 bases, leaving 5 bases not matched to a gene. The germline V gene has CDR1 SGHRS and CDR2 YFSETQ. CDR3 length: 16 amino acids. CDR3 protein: CASSLGTGADTGELFF. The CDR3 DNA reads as TGCGCCAGCAGCTTGGGAACAGGGGCAGACACCGGGGAGCTGTTTTTT.

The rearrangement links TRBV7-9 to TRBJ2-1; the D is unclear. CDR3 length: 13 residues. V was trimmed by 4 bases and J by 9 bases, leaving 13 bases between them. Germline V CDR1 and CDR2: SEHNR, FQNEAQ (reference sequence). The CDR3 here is CASSSPPAGEQFF. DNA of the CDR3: TGTGCCAGCAGCTCCCCCCCGGCAGGTGAGCAGTTCTTC.

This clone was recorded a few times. The CDR3: CASSFRDRGRVSGNTIYF. In nucleotides, the CDR3 is TGTGCCAGCAGCTTCCGGGACAGGGGGCGCGTATCTGGAAACACCATATATTTT. The rearrangement joins TRBV7-9 to TRBJ1-3, with TRBD1 matching over 12 bases. The trim removed 3 bases at V and 1 base at J, leaving 7 bases unmatched. CDR1 SEHNR and CDR2 FQNEAQ come from the germline V gene (reference sequence). The CDR3 covers 18 residues.

The CDR3 region has the DNA TGCAGCGTTCTTCGGGAAAACTATGGCTACACCTTC. It encodes CSVLRENYGYTF. V and J are TRBV29-1 and TRBJ1-2; no clear D. Deletions cut 5 bases from V and 2 bases from J, with 9 bases between. The CDR3 is 12 amino acids. Germline CDR1 and CDR2: SQVTM and ANQGSEA.

In nucleotides, the CDR3 is TGTGCCAGCAGCCCAAGAGAGAGCGGGGGACGGAACGAGCAGTACTTC. It yields the protein CASSPRESGGRNEQYF. The chain uses TRBV4-2 and TRBJ2-7; 8 nucleotides agree with TRBD2. CDR1 and CDR2 (germline): LGHNA, YNFKEQ. J lost 5 bases, V lost 4 bases, and 13 bases had no gene match. There are 16 residues in the CDR3.

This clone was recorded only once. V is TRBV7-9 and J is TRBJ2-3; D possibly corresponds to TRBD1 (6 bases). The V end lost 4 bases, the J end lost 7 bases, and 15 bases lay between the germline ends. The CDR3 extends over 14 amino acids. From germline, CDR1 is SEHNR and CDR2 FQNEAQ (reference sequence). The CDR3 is CASSSRGLTYTQYF. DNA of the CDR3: TGTGCCAGCAGCTCCAGGGGTCTCACTTATACGCAGTATTTT.

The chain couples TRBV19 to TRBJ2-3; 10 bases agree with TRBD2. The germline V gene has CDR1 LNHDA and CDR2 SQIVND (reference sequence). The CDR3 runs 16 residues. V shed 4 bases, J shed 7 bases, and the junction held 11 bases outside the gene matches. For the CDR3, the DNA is TGTGCCAGTAGTACCGGATCTAGCGGGAGTCTGTATACGCAGTATTTT. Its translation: CASSTGSSGSLYTQYF.

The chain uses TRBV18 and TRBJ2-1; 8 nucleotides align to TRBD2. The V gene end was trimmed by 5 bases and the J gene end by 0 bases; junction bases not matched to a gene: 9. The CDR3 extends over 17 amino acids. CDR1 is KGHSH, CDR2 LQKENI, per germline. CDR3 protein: CASSFPGGESSYNEQFF. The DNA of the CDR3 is TGTGCCAGCTCATTCCCGGGAGGGGAGAGCTCCTACAATGAGCAGTTCTTC. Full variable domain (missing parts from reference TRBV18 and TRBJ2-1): NAGVMQNPRHLVRRRGQEARLRCSPMKGHSHVYWYRQLPEEGLKFMVYLQKENIIDESGMPKERFSAEFPKEGPSILRIQQVVRGDSAAYFCASSFPGGESSYNEQFFGPGTRLTVL.

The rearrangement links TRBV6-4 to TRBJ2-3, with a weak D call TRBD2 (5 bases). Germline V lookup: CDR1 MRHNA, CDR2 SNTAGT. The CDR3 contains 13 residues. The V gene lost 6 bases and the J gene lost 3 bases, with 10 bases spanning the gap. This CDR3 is CASSRTSTDTQYF. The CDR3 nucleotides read TGTGCCAGCAGCCGCACTAGTACAGATACGCAGTATTTT.

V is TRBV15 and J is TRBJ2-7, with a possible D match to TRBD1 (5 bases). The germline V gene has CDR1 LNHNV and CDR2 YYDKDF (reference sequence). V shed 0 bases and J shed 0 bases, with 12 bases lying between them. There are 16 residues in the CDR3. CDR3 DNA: TGTGCCACCAGCAGAGATCTTGTGACAGACTCCTACGAGCAGTACTTC. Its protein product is CATSRDLVTDSYEQYF.

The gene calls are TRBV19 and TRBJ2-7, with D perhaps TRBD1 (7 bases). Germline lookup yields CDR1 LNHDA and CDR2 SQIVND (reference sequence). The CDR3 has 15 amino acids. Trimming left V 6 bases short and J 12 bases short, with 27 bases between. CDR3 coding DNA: TGTGCCAGTAGGCCTCAAGGGGCCGAGGGGGGACAGACGTACTTC. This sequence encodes CASRPQGAEGGQTYF.

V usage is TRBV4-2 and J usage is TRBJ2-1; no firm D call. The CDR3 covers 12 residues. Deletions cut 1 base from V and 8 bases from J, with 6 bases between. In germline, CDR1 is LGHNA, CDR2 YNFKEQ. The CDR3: CASSQGLDEQFF. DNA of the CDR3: TGTGCCAGCAGCCAAGGGCTAGATGAGCAGTTCTTC.

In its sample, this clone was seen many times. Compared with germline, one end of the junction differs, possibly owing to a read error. This chain's CDR3 is CASSLAEGSLIF. The CDR3 nucleotides read TGTGCCAGCAGCTTAGCGGAGGGTAGCCTCATTTTT. The V gene is TRBV7-9, the J gene TRBJ1-4; no clear D. The CDR3 totals 12 residues. Per the germline V gene, CDR1 is SEHNR and CDR2 is FQNEAQ (reference sequence). The complete variable domain, with remaining parts taken from reference TRBV7-9 and TRBJ1-4, reads DTGVSQNPRHKITKRGQNVTFRCDPISEHNRLYWYRQTLGQGPEFLTYFQNEAQLEKSRLLSDRFSAERPKGSFSTLEIQRTEQGDSAMYLCASSLAEGSLIFGSGTQLSVL.

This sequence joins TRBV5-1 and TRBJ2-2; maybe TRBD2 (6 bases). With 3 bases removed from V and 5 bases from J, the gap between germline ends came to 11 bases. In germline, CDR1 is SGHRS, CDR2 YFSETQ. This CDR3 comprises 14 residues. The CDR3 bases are TGCGCCAGCAGCTCTGGACTAACGACCGGGGAGCTGTTTTTT. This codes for CASSSGLTTGELFF.

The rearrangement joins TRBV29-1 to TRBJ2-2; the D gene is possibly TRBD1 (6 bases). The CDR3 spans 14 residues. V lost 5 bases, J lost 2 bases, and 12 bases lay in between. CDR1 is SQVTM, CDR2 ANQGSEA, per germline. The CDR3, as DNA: TGCAGCGTTAAGGCAGGGGCAAACACCGGGGAGCTGTTTTTT. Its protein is CSVKAGANTGELFF.

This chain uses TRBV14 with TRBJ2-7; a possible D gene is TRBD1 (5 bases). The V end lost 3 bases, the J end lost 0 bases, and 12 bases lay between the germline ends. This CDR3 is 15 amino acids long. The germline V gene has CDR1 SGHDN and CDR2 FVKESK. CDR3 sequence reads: CASSQGRVDSYEQYF. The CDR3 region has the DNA TGTGCCAGCAGCCAGGGCAGGGTCGACTCCTACGAGCAGTACTTC.

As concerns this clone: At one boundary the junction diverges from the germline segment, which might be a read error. Here the CDR3 DNA reads TGTGCCAGTTTGGACAGGGGATTTGAACCTTTCTTT. As protein: CASLDRGFEPFF. This chain uses TRBV19 with TRBJ1-1, with TRBD1 identical over 9 bases. The CDR3 runs 12 residues. Germline V lookup: CDR1 LNHDA, CDR2 SQIVND (reference sequence).

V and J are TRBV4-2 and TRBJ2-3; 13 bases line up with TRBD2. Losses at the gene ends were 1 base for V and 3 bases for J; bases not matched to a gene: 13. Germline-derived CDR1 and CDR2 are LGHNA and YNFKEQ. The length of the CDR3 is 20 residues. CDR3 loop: CASSQGTSGSRSLGTDTQYF. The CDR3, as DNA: TGTGCCAGCAGCCAAGGGACTAGCGGGAGTAGATCCTTAGGAACAGATACGCAGTATTTT.

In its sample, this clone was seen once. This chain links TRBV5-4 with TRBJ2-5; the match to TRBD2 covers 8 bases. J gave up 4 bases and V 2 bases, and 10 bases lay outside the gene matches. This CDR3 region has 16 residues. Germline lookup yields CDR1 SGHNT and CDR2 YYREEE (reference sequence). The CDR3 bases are TGTGCCAGCAGCTTCTCGGCGGGGGGCAGGGGAGAGACCCAGTACTTC. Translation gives CASSFSAGGRGETQYF.